The 22 T cell receptor beta chains listed next were all sequenced from one sample in a study of a mutant IDH1 vaccine in newly diagnosed glioma (dated by TCRdb to the early 2020s). Libraries came from the immunoSEQ multiplex PCR assay. TCRdb's version of the immuneACCESS table is confined to in-frame rearrangements and falls short of the full clone set. An unresolved V gene accounts for under half of the shortfall where checked; the remainder is of unknown origin. The sample table shows 20,000 to 30,000 clones, and roughly 80% are seen once. The ten largest clones take up roughly 30% of the sample. The antigens of these receptors remain unknown. What the time point label conveys for this sample: week 35, safety follow-up. Each vaccine dose, consisting of 300 ug of a 20-mer mutant IDH1 peptide in Montanide, was administered subcutaneously with topical imiquimod. This material consisted of PBMCs, taken from a glioma patient whose treatment included an IDH1 peptide vaccine. Receptors were obtained from a man aged 30-40 years with glioma.

The chain joins TRBV5-1 to TRBJ1-1; D is possibly TRBD1 (6 bases). V dropped 2 bases and J dropped 0 bases, with 14 bases sitting between them. The CDR3 covers 16 residues. Germline CDR1 and CDR2: SGHRS and YFSETQ. The CDR3 here is CASSLGGARVNTEAFF. The CDR3 DNA follows: TGCGCCAGCAGCTTAGGGGGGGCGAGGGTGAACACTGAAGCTTTCTTT. Variable domain in full (rest from reference TRBV5-1 and TRBJ1-1): KAGVTQTPRYLIKTRGQQVTLSCSPISGHRSVSWYQQTPGQGLQFLFEYFSETQRNKGNFPGRFSGRQFSNSRSEMNVSTLELGDSALYLCASSLGGARVNTEAFFGQGTRLTVV.

This clone was found a few times. The chain links TRBV27 to TRBJ2-2; D call uncertain. The CDR3 length is 12 residues. With 6 bases removed from V and 6 bases from J, the gap between germline ends came to 8 bases. Looked up from germline, CDR1 is MNHEY and CDR2 is SMNVEV (reference sequence). The CDR3 sequence is CASSHGAGELFF. The CDR3, as DNA: TGTGCCAGCAGCCATGGGGCCGGGGAGCTGTTTTTT.

This chain joins TRBV14 and TRBJ2-5, with no clear D. The CDR3 extends over 14 amino acids. Germline CDR1 SGHDN, CDR2 FVKESK. Between the trimmed V and J ends, which lost 1 base and 5 bases, there was a span of 11 bases. This CDR3 reads CASSQVLGEETQYF. The CDR3 DNA is TGTGCCAGCAGCCAAGTCCTGGGTGAGGAGACCCAGTACTTC.

The rearrangement joins TRBV2 to TRBJ1-1, with D unclear. Germline values: CDR1 SNHLY, CDR2 FYNNEI. Between the trimmed V and J ends, which lost 4 bases and 4 bases, there was a span of 10 bases. The CDR3 runs to 13 residues. The CDR3 loop is CASSGGVSTEAFF. The DNA of the CDR3 is TGTGCCAGCAGTGGCGGGGTGAGCACTGAAGCTTTCTTT.

This sequence joins TRBV5-6 and TRBJ2-7; 9 bases are shared with TRBD1. CDR1 is SGHDT, CDR2 YYEEEE, per germline. This CDR3 region has 15 residues. Trimming took 1 base from V and 5 from J; bases not matched to a gene: 7. This CDR3 reads CASSLRGQGSNEQYF. CDR3 nucleotide sequence: TGTGCCAGCAGCTTGCGCGGACAGGGGTCCAACGAGCAGTACTTC.

The chain recombines TRBV6-5 with TRBJ2-7; a weak D match, TRBD2 (6 bases). V was pared by 8 bases and J by 7 bases, with 15 bases between. This CDR3 contains 12 residues. Germline CDR1 MNHEY, CDR2 SVGAGI. The CDR3: CASGRQRWEQYF. In DNA form, the CDR3 reads TGTGCCAGCGGGAGGCAACGATGGGAGCAGTACTTC.

This chain connects TRBV28 to TRBJ1-5; D may be TRBD1 (5 bases). Germline CDR1 is MDHEN and CDR2 is SYDVKM. CDR3 length: 16 residues. Trimming took 3 bases from V and 0 from J, leaving 12 bases between them. This chain's CDR3 is CASSFRGRDSNQPQHF. CDR3 DNA: TGTGCCAGCAGTTTCCGGGGCAGGGATAGCAATCAGCCCCAGCATTTT.

V is TRBV5-1 and J is TRBJ2-2; tentatively, D is TRBD1 or TRBD2 (5 bases each). With 6 bases removed from V and 2 bases from J, the gap between germline ends came to 14 bases. CDR1 and CDR2 from the germline V gene are SGHRS and YFSETQ. This CDR3 is 15 amino acids long. CDR3 in amino acids: CASTSTGPNTGELFF. Written as DNA, the CDR3 is TGCGCCAGCACCTCTACGGGACCCAACACCGGGGAGCTGTTTTTT.

V gene TRBV6-6 combines with J gene TRBJ2-1; perhaps D is TRBD1 or TRBD2 (5 bases each). The V gene's germline CDR1 is MNHNY and CDR2 SVGAGI (reference sequence). The CDR3 runs to 12 residues. Trimming pared 8 bases from V and 7 bases from J, leaving 12 bases between. The CDR3 DNA reads as TGTGCCAGCTGGGCAGAGGGGAATGAGCAGTTCTTC. Residues: CASWAEGNEQFF.

With respect to this clone: One end of the junction is discordant with germline, which a read error may explain. The rearrangement links TRBV19 to TRBJ2-7; D is possibly TRBD2 (6 bases). The CDR3 extends over 15 amino acids. Germline CDR1 is LNHDA and CDR2 is SQIVND (reference sequence). CDR3 residues: CASSIGDFDSYEQYF. The DNA for the CDR3 is TGTGCCAGTAGCATAGGGGACTTTGACTCCTACGAGCAGTACTTC.

In its sample, this clone was seen a few times. This chain uses TRBV5-1 with TRBJ1-1; D gene ambiguous. The CDR3 is 13 residues long. V was clipped by 1 base and J by 4 bases, with 8 bases between them. Germline V lookup: CDR1 SGHRS, CDR2 YFSETQ. CDR3 amino acids: CASSLTPATEAFF. The CDR3 nucleotides are TGCGCCAGCAGCTTGACACCAGCCACTGAAGCTTTCTTT.

The chain is built from TRBV28 and TRBJ1-5; possibly TRBD1 for D (5 bases). Germline CDR1 reads MDHEN; CDR2 reads SYDVKM. This CDR3 contains 18 residues. V was shortened by 4 bases and J by 2 bases, with 21 bases between the two germline ends. CDR3 DNA sequence: TGTGCCAGCAGTTCCCCCCCGGGGGAGTGGTATGGCAATCAGCCCCAGCATTTT. It specifies CASSSPPGEWYGNQPQHF.

The V and J genes are TRBV12-5 and TRBJ2-1; 8 bases fit TRBD1. The J segment lost 0 bases and the V segment lost 2 bases, leaving 6 bases of the junction unmatched. The CDR3 runs 17 residues. Germline values: CDR1 LGHNT, CDR2 FRNRAP. The CDR3 sequence is CASGLTRQGSSYNEQFF. For the CDR3, the DNA is TGTGCTAGTGGTTTGACACGACAGGGGAGCTCCTACAATGAGCAGTTCTTC.

J is TRBJ2-2 and V is TRBV7-3; D not resolved. Trimming removed 4 bases from V and 0 bases from J, with 0 bases in between. The germline V gene encodes CDR1 SGHTA and CDR2 FQGTGA. The CDR3 length is 12 residues. This CDR3 reads CASSSNTGELFF. DNA for the CDR3: TGTGCCAGCAGCTCGAACACCGGGGAGCTGTTTTTT.

In its sample, this clone was seen a few times. V is TRBV30 and J is TRBJ2-7; 10 nucleotides agree with TRBD1. Germline loops: CDR1 GTSNPN, CDR2 SVGIG (reference sequence). This CDR3 is 12 amino acids long. J was trimmed by 3 bases and V by 8 bases; bases with no gene match: 4. CDR3 in amino acids: CAVGQGDYEQYF. CDR3 nucleotides: TGTGCCGTAGGACAGGGGGACTACGAGCAGTACTTC. Filled out from reference TRBV30 and TRBJ2-7, the complete variable domain reads SQTIHQWPATLVQPVGSPLSLECTVEGTSNPNLYWYRQAAGRGLQLLFYSVGIGQISSEVPQNLSASRPQDRQFILSSKKLLLSDSGFYLCAVGQGDYEQYFGPGTRLTVT.

The chain employs TRBV2 and TRBJ1-2; the D gene is possibly TRBD1 (5 bases). Germline-derived CDR1 and CDR2 are SNHLY and FYNNEI. Trimming removed 3 bases from V and 3 bases from J, with 8 bases in between. The CDR3 has 13 amino acids. As DNA, the CDR3 is TGTGCCAGCAGTGAGGGCAGGGACTATGGCTACACCTTC. Amino acid sequence: CASSEGRDYGYTF.

This clone was recorded once. CDR3 amino acids: CASSQVGQGDYGYTF. In DNA, the CDR3 is TGCGCCAGCAGCCAAGTGGGACAGGGGGACTATGGCTACACCTTC. V usage is TRBV4-3 and J usage is TRBJ1-2; TRBD1 agrees at 11 bases. The CDR3 extends over 15 amino acids. Unmatched junction bases numbered 1, after V lost 1 base and J lost 3 bases. The germline gives CDR1 LGHNA, CDR2 YSLEER.

The chain carries TRBV5-1 and TRBJ1-2; D is ambiguous. Germline CDR1 SGHRS, CDR2 YFSETQ. V lost 2 bases, J lost 7 bases, and 18 bases lay in between. The CDR3 spans 15 residues. For the CDR3, the DNA is TGCGCCAGCAGCTTACTCTATTCGACCCCCGCTGGCTACACCTTC. Its translation: CASSLLYSTPAGYTF.

V usage is TRBV5-6 and J usage is TRBJ2-3, with 12 bases matching TRBD2. The ends lost 2 bases at V and 11 bases at J; junction bases unmatched: 3. The CDR3 contains 13 residues. Germline V gene lookup returns CDR1 SGHDT and CDR2 YYEEEE. The CDR3 is CASSLSSGRVQYF. Here the CDR3 DNA reads TGTGCCAGCAGCTTATCTAGCGGGAGGGTGCAGTATTTT.

The V call is TRBV2, the J call TRBJ2-7; D possibly matches TRBD1 or TRBD2 (5 bases each). CDR1 is SNHLY and CDR2 is FYNNEI in the germline V gene. The CDR3 contains 13 residues. The germline V and J ends were trimmed by 3 bases and 6 bases, with 12 bases remaining between them. The CDR3 loop is CASSEDRDGEQYF. The CDR3 DNA reads as TGTGCCAGCAGTGAGGATAGGGACGGCGAGCAGTACTTC.

The rearrangement joins TRBV5-1 to TRBJ2-3, with D perhaps matching TRBD2 (5 bases). Germline lookup yields CDR1 SGHRS and CDR2 YFSETQ. The CDR3 has 14 amino acids. The V end lost 0 bases, the J end lost 6 bases, and 11 bases lay between the germline ends. CDR3 residues: CASSLGGGLDTQYF. In nucleotides, the CDR3 is TGCGCCAGCAGCTTGGGAGGCGGACTTGATACGCAGTATTTT.

V and J are TRBV7-2 and TRBJ1-1; D gene ambiguous. This CDR3 spans 12 amino acids. Germline CDR1 SGHTA, CDR2 FQGNSA. V lost 5 bases and J 1 base, leaving 5 bases between the germline ends. As DNA, the CDR3 is TGTGCCAGCAGCCCGCGGAACACTGAAGCTTTCTTT. Translating it yields CASSPRNTEAFF.